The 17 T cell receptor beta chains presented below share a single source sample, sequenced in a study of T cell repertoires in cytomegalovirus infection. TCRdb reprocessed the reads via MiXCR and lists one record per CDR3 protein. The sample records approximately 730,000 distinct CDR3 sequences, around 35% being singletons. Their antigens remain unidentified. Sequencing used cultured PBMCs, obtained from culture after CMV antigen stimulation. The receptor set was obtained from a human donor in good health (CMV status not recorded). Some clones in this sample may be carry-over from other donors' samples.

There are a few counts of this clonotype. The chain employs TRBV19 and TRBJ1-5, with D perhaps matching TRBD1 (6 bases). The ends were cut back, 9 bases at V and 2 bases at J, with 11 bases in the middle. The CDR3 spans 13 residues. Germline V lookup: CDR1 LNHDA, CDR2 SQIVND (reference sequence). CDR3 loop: CASTGSGNQPQHF. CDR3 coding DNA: TGTGCCAGCACAGGGTCCGGCAATCAGCCCCAGCATTTT.

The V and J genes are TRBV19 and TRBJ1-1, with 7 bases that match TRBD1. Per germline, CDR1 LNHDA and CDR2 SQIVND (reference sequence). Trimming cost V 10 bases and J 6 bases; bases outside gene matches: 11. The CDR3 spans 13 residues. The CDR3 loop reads CATWSGGAAEAFF. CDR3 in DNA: TGTGCCACTTGGTCAGGGGGAGCGGCTGAAGCTTTCTTT.

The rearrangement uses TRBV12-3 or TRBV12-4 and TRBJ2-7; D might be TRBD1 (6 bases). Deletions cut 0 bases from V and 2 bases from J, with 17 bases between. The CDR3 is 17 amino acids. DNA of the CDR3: TGTGCCAGCAGTTTAGCGACAGGTCTGCAAGCGGCCTACGAGCAGTACTTC. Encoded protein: CASSLATGLQAAYEQYF.

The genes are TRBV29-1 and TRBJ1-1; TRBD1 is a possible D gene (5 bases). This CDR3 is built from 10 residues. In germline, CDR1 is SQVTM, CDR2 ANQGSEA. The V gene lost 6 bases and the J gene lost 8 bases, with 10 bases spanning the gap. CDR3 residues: CSVSGAEAFF. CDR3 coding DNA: TGCAGCGTCTCCGGGGCCGAAGCTTTCTTT.

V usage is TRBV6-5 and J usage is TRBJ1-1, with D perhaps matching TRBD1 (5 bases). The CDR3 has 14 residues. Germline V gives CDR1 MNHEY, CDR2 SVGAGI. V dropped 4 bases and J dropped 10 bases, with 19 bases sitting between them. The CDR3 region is CASSSNRGIYGAFF. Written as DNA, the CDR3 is TGTGCCAGCAGTTCTAACCGGGGCATATATGGAGCTTTCTTT.

The CDR3 DNA reads TGTGCCACTCTAGACGACAGCCCTGAAGCTTTCTTT. Translation gives CATLDDSPEAFF. The chain is built from TRBV6-2 or TRBV6-3 and TRBJ1-1; maybe TRBD1 (5 bases). The CDR3 length is 12 residues. Trimming cost V 10 bases and J 6 bases, with 15 bases left between them. The germline V gene has CDR1 MNHEY and CDR2 SVGEGT.

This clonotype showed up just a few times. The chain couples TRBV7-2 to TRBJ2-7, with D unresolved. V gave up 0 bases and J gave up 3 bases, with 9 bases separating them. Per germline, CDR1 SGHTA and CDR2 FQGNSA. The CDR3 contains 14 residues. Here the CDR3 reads CASSLAGDLYEQYF. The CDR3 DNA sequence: TGTGCCAGCAGCTTAGCGGGTGACCTCTACGAGCAGTACTTC.

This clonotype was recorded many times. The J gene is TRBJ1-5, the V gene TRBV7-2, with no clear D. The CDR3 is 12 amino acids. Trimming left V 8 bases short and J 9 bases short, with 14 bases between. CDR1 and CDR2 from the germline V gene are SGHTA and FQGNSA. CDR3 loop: CASGYKDRPQHF. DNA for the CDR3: TGTGCCAGCGGATACAAGGATCGGCCCCAGCATTTT.

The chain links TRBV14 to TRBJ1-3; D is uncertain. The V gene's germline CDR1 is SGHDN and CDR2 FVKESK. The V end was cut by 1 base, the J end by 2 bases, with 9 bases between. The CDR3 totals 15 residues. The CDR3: CASSQVVNTGNTIYF. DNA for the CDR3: TGTGCCAGCAGCCAAGTCGTAAACACTGGAAACACCATATATTTT.

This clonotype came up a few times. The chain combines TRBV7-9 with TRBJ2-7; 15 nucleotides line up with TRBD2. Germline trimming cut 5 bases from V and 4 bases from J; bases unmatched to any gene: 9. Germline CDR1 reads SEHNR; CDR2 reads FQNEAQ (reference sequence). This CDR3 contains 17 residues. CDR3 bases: TGTGCCAGCAGCCCAACCGGGACTAGCGGGGGGCCTTACGAGCAGTACTTC. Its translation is CASSPTGTSGGPYEQYF.

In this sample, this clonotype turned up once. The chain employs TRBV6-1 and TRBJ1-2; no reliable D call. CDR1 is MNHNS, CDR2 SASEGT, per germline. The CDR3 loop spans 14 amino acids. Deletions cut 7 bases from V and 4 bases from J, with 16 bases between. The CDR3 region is CASTPGEGLYGYTF. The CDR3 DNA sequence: TGTGCCAGCACTCCCGGGGAGGGCCTCTATGGCTACACCTTC.

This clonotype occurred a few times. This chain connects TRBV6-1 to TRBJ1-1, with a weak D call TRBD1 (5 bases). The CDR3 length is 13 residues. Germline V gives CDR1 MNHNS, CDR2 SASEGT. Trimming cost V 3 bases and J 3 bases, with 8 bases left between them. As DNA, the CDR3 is TGTGCCAGCAGTGAGGTGGGGGACACTGAAGCTTTCTTT. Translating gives CASSEVGDTEAFF.

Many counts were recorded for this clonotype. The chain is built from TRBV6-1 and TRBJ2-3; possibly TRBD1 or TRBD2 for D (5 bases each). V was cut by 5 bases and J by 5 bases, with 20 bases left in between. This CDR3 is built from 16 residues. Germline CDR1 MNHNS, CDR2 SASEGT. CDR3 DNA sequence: TGTGCCAGCAGTCCCCCTGTACGGGAAGGGGAAGATACGCAGTATTTT. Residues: CASSPPVREGEDTQYF.

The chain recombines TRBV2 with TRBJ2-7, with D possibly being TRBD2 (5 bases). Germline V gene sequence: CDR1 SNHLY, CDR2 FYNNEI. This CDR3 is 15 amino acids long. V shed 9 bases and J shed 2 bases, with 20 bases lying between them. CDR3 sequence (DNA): TGTGCCAGTCGCCGGGATAGGGTAGGCCCCTACGAGCAGTACTTC. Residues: CASRRDRVGPYEQYF.

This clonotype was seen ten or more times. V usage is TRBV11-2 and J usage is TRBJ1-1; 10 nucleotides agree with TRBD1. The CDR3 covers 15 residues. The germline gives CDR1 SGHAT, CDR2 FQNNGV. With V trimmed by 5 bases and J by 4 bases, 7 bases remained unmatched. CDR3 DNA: TGTGCCAGCAGCGTCGACAGGGGGCTCGGCACTGAAGCTTTCTTT. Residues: CASSVDRGLGTEAFF. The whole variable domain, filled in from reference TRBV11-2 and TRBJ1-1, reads EAGVAQSPRYKIIEKRQSVAFWCNPISGHATLYWYQQILGQGPKLLIQFQNNGVVDDSQLPKDRFSAERLKGVDSTLKIQPAKLEDSAVYLCASSVDRGLGTEAFFGQGTRLTVV.

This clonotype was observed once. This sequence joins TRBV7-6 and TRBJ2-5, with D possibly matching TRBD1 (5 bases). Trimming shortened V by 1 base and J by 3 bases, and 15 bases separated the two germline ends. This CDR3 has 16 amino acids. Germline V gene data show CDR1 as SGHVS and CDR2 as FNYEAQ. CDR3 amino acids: CASSLGQIGSKETQYF. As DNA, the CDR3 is TGTGCCAGCAGCTTAGGACAGATTGGTTCTAAAGAGACCCAGTACTTC. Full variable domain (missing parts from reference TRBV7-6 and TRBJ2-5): GAGVSQSPRYKVTKRGQDVALRCDPISGHVSLYWYRQALGQGPEFLTYFNYEAQQDKSGLPNDRFSAERPEGSISTLTIQRTEQRDSAMYRCASSLGQIGSKETQYFGPGTRLLVL.

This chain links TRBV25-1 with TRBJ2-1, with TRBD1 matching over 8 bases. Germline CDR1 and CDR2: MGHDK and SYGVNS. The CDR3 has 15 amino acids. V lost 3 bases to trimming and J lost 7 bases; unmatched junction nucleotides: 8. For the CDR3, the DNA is TGTGCCAGCAGTGACCCGTCCGGGACAGGAAATGAGCAGTTCTTC. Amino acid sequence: CASSDPSGTGNEQFF.